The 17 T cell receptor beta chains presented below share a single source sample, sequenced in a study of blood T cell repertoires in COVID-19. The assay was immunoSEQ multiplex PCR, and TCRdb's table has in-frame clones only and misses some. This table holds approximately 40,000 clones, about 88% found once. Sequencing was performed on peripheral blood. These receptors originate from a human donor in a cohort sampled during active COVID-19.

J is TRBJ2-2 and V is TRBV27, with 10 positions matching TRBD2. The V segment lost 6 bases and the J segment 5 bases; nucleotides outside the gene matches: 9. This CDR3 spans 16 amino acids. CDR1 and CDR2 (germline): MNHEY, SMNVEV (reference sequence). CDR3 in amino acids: CASSRSGGAFTGELFF. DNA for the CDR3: TGTGCCAGCAGCAGAAGCGGGGGGGCATTTACCGGGGAGCTGTTTTTT.

In DNA form, the CDR3 reads TGTGCCAGCAGCTTATGGGGCGGGAACACTGAAGCTTTCTTT. Protein sequence: CASSLWGGNTEAFF. The V gene is TRBV7-3, the J gene TRBJ1-1, with D possibly being TRBD1 (5 bases). CDR1 and CDR2 from the germline V gene are SGHTA and FQGTGA. The V end lost 2 bases, the J end lost 1 base, and 8 bases lay between the germline ends. The length of the CDR3 is 14 residues.

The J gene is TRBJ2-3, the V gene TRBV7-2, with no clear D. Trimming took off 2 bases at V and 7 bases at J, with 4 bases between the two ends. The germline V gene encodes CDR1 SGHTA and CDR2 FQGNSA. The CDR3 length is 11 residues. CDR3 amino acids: CASSLINTQYF. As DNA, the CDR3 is TGTGCCAGCAGCTTAATAAATACGCAGTATTTT.

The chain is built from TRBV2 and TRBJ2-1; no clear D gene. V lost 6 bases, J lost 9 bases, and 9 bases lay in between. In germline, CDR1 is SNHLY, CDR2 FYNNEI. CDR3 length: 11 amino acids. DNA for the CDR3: TGTGCCAGCAGGTTCAGTGGTGAGCAGTTCTTC. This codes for CASRFSGEQFF. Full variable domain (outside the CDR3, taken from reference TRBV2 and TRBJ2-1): EPEVTQTPSHQVTQMGQEVILRCVPISNHLYFYWYRQILGQKVEFLVSFYNNEISEKSEIFDDQFSVERPDGSNFTLKIRSTKLEDSAMYFCASRFSGEQFFGPGTRLTVL.

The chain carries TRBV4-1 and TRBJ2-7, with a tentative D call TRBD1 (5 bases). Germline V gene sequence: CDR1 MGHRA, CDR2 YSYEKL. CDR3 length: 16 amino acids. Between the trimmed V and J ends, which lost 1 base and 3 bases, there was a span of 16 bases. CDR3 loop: CASSQGVVGADYEQYF. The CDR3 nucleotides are TGCGCCAGCAGCCAAGGGGTCGTAGGGGCGGACTACGAGCAGTACTTC.

CDR3 in amino acids: CASSTLAGVEQYF. For the CDR3, the DNA is TGCGCCAGCAGCACCCTAGCGGGGGTTGAGCAGTACTTC. This chain joins TRBV5-1 and TRBJ2-7; 10 bases align to TRBD2. CDR1 and CDR2 (germline): SGHRS, YFSETQ. Trimming took 4 bases from V and 7 from J; bases not matched to a gene: 5. The CDR3 has 13 amino acids.

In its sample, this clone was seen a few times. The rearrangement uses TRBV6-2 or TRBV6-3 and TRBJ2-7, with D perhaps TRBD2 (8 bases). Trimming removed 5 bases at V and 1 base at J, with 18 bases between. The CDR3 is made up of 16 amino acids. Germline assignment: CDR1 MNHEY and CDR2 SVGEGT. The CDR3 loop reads CASSPWDSGSSYEQYF. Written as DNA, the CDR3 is TGTGCCAGCAGTCCCTGGGACAGCGGGAGTTCCTACGAGCAGTACTTC.

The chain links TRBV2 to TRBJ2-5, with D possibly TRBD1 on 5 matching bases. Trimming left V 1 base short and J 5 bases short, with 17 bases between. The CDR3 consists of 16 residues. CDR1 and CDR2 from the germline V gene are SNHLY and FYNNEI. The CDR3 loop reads CASSEGFRATSETQYF. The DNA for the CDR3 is TGTGCCAGCAGTGAAGGGTTCAGGGCCACAAGTGAGACCCAGTACTTC.

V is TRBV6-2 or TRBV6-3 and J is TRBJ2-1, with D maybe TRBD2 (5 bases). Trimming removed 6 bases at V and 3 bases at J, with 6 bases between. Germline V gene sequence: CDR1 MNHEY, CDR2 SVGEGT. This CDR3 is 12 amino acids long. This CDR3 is CASSEGYNEQFF. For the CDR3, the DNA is TGTGCCAGCAGCGAGGGCTACAATGAGCAGTTCTTC.

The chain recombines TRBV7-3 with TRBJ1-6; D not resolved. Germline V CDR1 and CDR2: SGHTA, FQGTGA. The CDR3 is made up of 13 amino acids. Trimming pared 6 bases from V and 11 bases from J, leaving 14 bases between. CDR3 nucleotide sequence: TGTGCCAGCAGTTCAATTCCAGGCGCACCCCTCCACTTT. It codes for CASSSIPGAPLHF.

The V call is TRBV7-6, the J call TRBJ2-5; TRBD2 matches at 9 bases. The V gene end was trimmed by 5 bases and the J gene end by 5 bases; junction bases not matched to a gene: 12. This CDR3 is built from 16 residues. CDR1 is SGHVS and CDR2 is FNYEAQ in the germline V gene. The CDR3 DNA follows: TGTGCCAGCAGCCTCATCCCCGCTAGCGGGGACGAGACCCAGTACTTC. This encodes CASSLIPASGDETQYF.

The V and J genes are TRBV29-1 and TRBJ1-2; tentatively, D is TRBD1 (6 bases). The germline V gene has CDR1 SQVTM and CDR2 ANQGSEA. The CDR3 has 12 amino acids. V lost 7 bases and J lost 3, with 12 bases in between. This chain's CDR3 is CSGQDRDYGYTF. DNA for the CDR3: TGCAGCGGCCAGGACAGAGACTATGGCTACACCTTC.

The DNA for the CDR3 is TGCGCCAGCCGGGACAGCCCGCTGGACGGGACCCAGTACTTC. Protein: CASRDSPLDGTQYF. The V call is TRBV5-1, the J call TRBJ2-5, with 7 positions matching TRBD1. J lost 7 bases, V lost 7 bases, and 13 bases had no gene match. Per germline, CDR1 SGHRS and CDR2 YFSETQ. The CDR3 spans 14 residues.

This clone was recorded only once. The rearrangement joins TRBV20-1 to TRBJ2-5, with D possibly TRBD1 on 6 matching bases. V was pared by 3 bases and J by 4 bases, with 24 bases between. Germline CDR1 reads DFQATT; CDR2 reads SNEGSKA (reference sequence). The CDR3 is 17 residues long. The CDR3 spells CSASPQGGKGSRETQYF. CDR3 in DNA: TGCAGTGCTAGTCCTCAAGGGGGTAAGGGGTCACGAGAGACCCAGTACTTC.

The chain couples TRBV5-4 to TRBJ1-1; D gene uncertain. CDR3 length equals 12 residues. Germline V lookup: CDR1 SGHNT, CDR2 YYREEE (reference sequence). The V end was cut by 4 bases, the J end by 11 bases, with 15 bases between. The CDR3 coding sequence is TGTGCCAGCAGCCCCACCGGTTCCGAGGCTTTCTTT. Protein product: CASSPTGSEAFF.

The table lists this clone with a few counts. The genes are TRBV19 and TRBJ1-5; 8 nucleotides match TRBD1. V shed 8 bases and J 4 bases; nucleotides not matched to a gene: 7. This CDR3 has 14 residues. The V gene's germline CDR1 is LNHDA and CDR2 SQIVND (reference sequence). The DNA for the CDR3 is TGTGCCAGTGGTACAGGGGGATGGAATCAGCCCCAGCATTTT. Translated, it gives CASGTGGWNQPQHF.

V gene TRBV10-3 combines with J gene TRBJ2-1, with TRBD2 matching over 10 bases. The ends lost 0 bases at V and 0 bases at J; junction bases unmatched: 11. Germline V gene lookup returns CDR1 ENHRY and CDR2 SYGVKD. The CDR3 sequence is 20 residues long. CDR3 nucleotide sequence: TGTGCCATCAGTGAGTCTGGGAGCGGGGGGGCTCTGAGCTCCTACAATGAGCAGTTCTTC. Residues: CAISESGSGGALSSYNEQFF.